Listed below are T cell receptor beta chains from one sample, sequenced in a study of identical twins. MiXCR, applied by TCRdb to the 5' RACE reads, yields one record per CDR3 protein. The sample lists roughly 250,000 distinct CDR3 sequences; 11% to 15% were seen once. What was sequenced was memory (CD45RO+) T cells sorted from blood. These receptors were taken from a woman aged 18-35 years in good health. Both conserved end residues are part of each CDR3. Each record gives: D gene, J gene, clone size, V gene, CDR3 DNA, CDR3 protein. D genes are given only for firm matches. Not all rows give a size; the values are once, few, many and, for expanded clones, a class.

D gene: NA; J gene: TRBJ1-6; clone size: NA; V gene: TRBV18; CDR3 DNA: TGTGCCAGCCTACAGTCGACCGGGGGAAATTCACCCCTCCACTTT; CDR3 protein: CASLQSTGGNSPLHF
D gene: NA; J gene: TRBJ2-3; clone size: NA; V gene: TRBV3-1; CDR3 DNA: TGTGCCAGCAGCCACGAGTGGGGGCACACAGATACGCAGTATTTT; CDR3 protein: CASSHEWGHTDTQYF
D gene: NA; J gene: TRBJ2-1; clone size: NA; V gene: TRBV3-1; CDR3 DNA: TGTGCCAGCAGCCCGAGGTCAAACAATGAGCAGTTCTTC; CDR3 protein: CASSPRSNNEQFF
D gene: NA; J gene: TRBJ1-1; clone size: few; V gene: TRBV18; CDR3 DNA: TGTGCCAGCTCACCGGGAATAAGCGTCACTGAAGCTTTCTTT; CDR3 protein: CASSPGISVTEAFF
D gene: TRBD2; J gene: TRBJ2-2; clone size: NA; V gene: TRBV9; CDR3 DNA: TGTGCCAGCAGCGTAGAACCTAGCGGGAACACCGGGGAGCTGTTTTTT; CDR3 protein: CASSVEPSGNTGELFF
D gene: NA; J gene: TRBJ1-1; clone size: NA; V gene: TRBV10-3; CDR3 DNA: TGTGCCATCAGTGGACCGCCGCAGGGTGGTGGCACTGAAGCTTTCTTT; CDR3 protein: CAISGPPQGGGTEAFF
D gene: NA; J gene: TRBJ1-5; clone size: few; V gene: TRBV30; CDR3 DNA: TGTGCCTGGAGTGTACATGAGGGGAACAGTCAGCCCCAGCATTTT; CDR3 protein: CAWSVHEGNSQPQHF
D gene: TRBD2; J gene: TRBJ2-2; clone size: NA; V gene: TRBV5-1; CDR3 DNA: TGCGCCAGCAGCTTGTTAGCGGGGGCTTACACCGGGGAGCTGTTTTTT; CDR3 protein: CASSLLAGAYTGELFF
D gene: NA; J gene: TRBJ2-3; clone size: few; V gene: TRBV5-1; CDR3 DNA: TGCGCCAGCGGCTTAATCGGGGATACGCAGTATTTT; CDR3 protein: CASGLIGDTQYF
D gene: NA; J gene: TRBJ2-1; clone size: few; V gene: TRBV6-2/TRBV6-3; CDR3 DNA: TGTGCCAGCAGCCCTACGGGGACGGGTGAGCAGTTCTTC; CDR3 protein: CASSPTGTGEQFF
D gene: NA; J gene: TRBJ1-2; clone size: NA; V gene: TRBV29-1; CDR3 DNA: TGCAGCGTTGAAGACCTCGTCCGGAACTATGGCTACACCTTC; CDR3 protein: CSVEDLVRNYGYTF
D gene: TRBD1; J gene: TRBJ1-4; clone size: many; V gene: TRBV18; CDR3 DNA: TGTGCCAGCTCACGACAGGGTGGTGAAAAACTGTTTTTT; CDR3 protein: CASSRQGGEKLFF
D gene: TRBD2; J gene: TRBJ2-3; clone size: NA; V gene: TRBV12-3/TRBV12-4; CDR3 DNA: TGTGCCAGCAGCACCCCCCCGGCGGGGCGGGAGATTACAGATACGCAGTATTTT; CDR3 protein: CASSTPPAGREITDTQYF
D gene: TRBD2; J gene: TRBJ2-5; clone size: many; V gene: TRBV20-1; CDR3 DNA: TGCAGTGGCCACCTAGCGGGAGTAACAGAGACCCAGTACTTC; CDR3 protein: CSGHLAGVTETQYF
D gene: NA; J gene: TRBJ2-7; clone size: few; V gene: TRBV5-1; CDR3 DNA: TGCGCCAGCAGCGCCGCCGGGACTTCTTACTACGAGCAGTACTTC; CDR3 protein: CASSAAGTSYYEQYF
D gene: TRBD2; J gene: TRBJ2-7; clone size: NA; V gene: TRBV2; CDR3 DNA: TGTGCCAGCAACCCTAGCGGGGGTCGGTACGAGCAGTACTTC; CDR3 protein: CASNPSGGRYEQYF
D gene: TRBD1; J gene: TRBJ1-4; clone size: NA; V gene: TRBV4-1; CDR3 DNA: TGCGCCAGCAGCCTGACCGGGACAGGGGGCGAAAAACTGTTTTTT; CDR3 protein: CASSLTGTGGEKLFF
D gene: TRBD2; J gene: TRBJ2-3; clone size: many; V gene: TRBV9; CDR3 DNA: TGTGCCAGCAGCCAGAGCGGGCGGGGGAACACAGATACGCAGTATTTT; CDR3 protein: CASSQSGRGNTDTQYF
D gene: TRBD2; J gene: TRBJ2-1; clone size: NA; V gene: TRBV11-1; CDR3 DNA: TGTGCCAGCAGCTTAGCGCTAGCGGGGGCTGGTCGGTTCTTC; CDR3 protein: CASSLALAGAGRFF
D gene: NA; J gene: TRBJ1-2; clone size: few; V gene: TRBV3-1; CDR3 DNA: TGTGCCAGCAGTCAGACAGAGAGGGATGGCTACACCTTC; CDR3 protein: CASSQTERDGYTF
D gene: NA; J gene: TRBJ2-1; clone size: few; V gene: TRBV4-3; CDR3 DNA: TGCGCCAGCAGCCAAGATTTGGCGGGGTACTACAATGAGCAGTTCTTC; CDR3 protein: CASSQDLAGYYNEQFF
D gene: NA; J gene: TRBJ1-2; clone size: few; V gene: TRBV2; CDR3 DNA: TGTGCCAGCAGTGAGCTAAAGGGATTGGGAAACTATGGCTACACCTTC; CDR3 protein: CASSELKGLGNYGYTF
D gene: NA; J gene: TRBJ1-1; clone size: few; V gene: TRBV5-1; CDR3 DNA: TGCGCCAGCAGCGTGTACAAAGGCGGGACGAACACTGAAGCTTTCTTT; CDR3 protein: CASSVYKGGTNTEAFF
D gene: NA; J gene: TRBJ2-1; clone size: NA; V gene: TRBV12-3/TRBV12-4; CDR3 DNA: TGTGCCAGCAGTTCTAGGACTACCAATGAGCAGTTCTTC; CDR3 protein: CASSSRTTNEQFF
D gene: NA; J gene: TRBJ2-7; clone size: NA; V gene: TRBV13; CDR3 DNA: TGTGCCAGCAGGGACCCTGCGGCTCGAAGGGCTTACCCCTACGAGCAGTACTTC; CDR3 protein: CASRDPAARRAYPYEQYF
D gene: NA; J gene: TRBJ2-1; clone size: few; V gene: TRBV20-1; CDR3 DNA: TGCAGTGCTAGACCCCCACCGTACTCGAGGAATGAGCAGTTCTTC; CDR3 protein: CSARPPPYSRNEQFF
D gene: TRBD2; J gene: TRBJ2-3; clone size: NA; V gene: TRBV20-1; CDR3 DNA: TGCAGTGCTAGGAGGACTAGCGGGAGGCCGGGAACGCAGTATTTT; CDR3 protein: CSARRTSGRPGTQYF
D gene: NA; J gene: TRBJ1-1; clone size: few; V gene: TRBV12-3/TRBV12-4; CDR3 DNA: TGTGCCAGCAGCCTTAAGAGGGGCACTGAAGCTTTCTTT; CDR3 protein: CASSLKRGTEAFF
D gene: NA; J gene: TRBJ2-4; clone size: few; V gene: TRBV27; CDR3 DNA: TGTGCCGCCCCAGAGTACATTCAGTACTTC; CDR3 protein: CAAPEYIQYF
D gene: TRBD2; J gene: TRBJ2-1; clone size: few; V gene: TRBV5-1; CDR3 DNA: TGCGCCAGCAGCTCTACTAGCGCTAGCTCCTACAATGAGCAGTTCTTC; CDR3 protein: CASSSTSASSYNEQFF
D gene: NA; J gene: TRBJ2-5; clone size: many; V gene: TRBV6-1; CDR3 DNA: TGTGCCAGCAGGAGGGAGTCAGGCGCAAAGACCCAGTACTTC; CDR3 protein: CASRRESGAKTQYF
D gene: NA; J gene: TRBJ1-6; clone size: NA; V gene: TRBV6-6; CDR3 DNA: TGTGCCAGCAGTCCTCAACCCTCACCCCTCCACTTT; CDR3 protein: CASSPQPSPLHF
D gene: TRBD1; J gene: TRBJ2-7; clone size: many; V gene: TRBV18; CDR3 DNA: TGTGCCAGCTCACTGGACAGGTACGAGCAGTACTTC; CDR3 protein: CASSLDRYEQYF